The clone carrying this T cell receptor (beta chain) showed up many times. Antigen specificity is unknown. V lost 5 bases to trimming and J lost 6 bases; unmatched junction nucleotides: 6. There are 15 residues in the CDR3. The authors amplified TCR beta CDR3 regions, and they did so from RNA transcripts for repertoire sequencing. Second-round multiplex PCR came after first-round RT-PCR with HTBI primers. TCRdb analysed the multiplex PCR reads with MiXCR anew, one entry per CDR3 protein. The sample records over 150,000 distinct CDR3 sequences, roughly 37% being singletons. The source of the sample is a study of Graves' ophthalmopathy and Graves' hyperthyroidism. Overall study results and limits: The model achieved roughly 69% sensitivity and about 76% specificity for ophthalmopathy progression.

Moderate-to-severe activity, CAS ≥3, NOSPECS ≥4 and duration under 3 months were recorded for donors with ophthalmopathy. Fresh peripheral blood, around 9.3 ml, was the PBMC source. The sequence was obtained from a woman between 40 and 50 years old with Graves' ophthalmopathy. Sequenced sample: peripheral blood. The chain employs TRBV12-3 or TRBV12-4 and TRBJ1-6; TRBD1 aligns across 8 bases. CDR3 sequence reads: CASSPNTGGNSPLHF. CDR3 nucleotide sequence: TGTGCCAGCAGTCCTAATACAGGGGGTAATTCACCCCTCCACTTT.